These 13 T cell receptor beta chains were all obtained from the same sample, sequenced in a study of blood T cell repertoires in COVID-19. Repertoires were generated with immunoSEQ multiplex PCR, while TCRdb's copy carries only in-frame clones and drops some. The sample consists of about 90,000 clones, around four fifths of them appearing once. The sample comprised peripheral blood. The receptors derive from a woman in her 70s with active or convalescent COVID-19.

This sequence joins TRBV5-1 and TRBJ2-7; TRBD1 agrees at 8 bases. The CDR3 extends over 15 amino acids. CDR1 and CDR2 from the germline V gene are SGHRS and YFSETQ. V lost 0 bases and J lost 3; bases outside the gene matches: 5. CDR3 amino acids: CASSLGTGGLYEQYF. CDR3 DNA: TGCGCCAGCAGCTTGGGAACAGGGGGGCTCTACGAGCAGTACTTC.

The rearrangement links TRBV4-1 to TRBJ2-1; 11 bases line up with TRBD1. V gave up 3 bases and J gave up 9 bases; unmatched junction bases: 10. CDR1 and CDR2 (germline): MGHRA, YSYEKL. The CDR3 has 16 residues. CDR3 sequence (DNA): TGCGCCAGCAGCCATCCGGACAGGGGGCATGGGGGTGAGCAGTTCTTC. As protein: CASSHPDRGHGGEQFF.

V and J are TRBV28 and TRBJ2-4; TRBD1 matches 8 bases. This CDR3 region has 17 residues. Trimming at V came to 6 bases and at J to 7 bases, leaving 17 bases not matched to a gene. The germline V gene encodes CDR1 MDHEN and CDR2 SYDVKM. The CDR3 DNA reads as TGTGCCAGCAGCCTAGGCCGCCACTCTGGACAGGGTAACATTCAGTACTTC. It yields the protein CASSLGRHSGQGNIQYF. The whole variable domain, remainder taken from reference TRBV28 and TRBJ2-4, is DVKVTQSSRYLVKRTGEKVFLECVQDMDHENMFWYRQDPGLGLRLIYFSYDVKMKEKGDIPEGYSVSREKKERFSLILESASTNQTSMYLCASSLGRHSGQGNIQYFGAGTRLSVL.

The CDR3 DNA reads as TGTGCCAGCAACAGGCTCGGAGGGGGCGTAGATACGCAGTATTTT. It yields the protein CASNRLGGGVDTQYF. The chain uses TRBV25-1 and TRBJ2-3; D perhaps matches TRBD1 (7 bases). This CDR3 contains 15 residues. The germline V and J ends were trimmed by 7 bases and 5 bases, with 19 bases remaining between them. Germline V gene data show CDR1 as MGHDK and CDR2 as SYGVNS.

The V and J genes are TRBV6-6 and TRBJ1-1; TRBD1 is a possible D gene (6 bases). Trimming left V 6 bases short and J 6 bases short, with 14 bases between. CDR3 length equals 13 residues. Per germline, CDR1 MNHNY and CDR2 SVGAGI (reference sequence). The CDR3 nucleotides are TGTGCCAGCAGGAGAGGGGGGGCTTCTGAAGCTTTCTTT. Translated: CASRRGGASEAFF.

This chain links TRBV12-2 with TRBJ2-7; TRBD2, the table's D call, was not compared with the DNA. TRBV12-2 is reported as a pseudogene. The CDR3 covers 17 residues. The CDR3 DNA sequence: TGTGCAAGCTACCCTCCCGCTTGTAAGGGACTTGGTTACGAGCAGTACTTC. It is translated as CASYPPACKGLGYEQYF.

The rearrangement uses TRBV27 and TRBJ1-6, with 7 bases identical to TRBD1. There are 15 residues in the CDR3. V lost 3 bases, J lost 8 bases, and 7 bases stayed unmatched. Germline V CDR1 and CDR2: MNHEY, SMNVEV (reference sequence). The CDR3 here is CASSFNRGGDSPLHF. Here the CDR3 DNA reads TGTGCCAGCAGTTTTAACAGGGGAGGAGATTCACCCCTCCACTTT.

CDR3 amino acids: CASSLDLGPGGTQYF. The CDR3 nucleotides read TGCGCCAGCAGCTTGGACTTGGGGCCCGGGGGAACGCAGTATTTT. This chain uses TRBV5-1 with TRBJ2-3; perhaps TRBD2 as D (6 bases). V lost 0 bases, J lost 9 bases, and 17 bases lay in between. The CDR3 is 15 amino acids. Germline V gives CDR1 SGHRS, CDR2 YFSETQ.

The V gene is TRBV7-2, the J gene TRBJ1-1; weak D call: TRBD1 (5 bases). The V and J ends lost 3 bases and 5 bases respectively, with 13 bases between them. CDR3 length: 14 residues. Germline CDR1 SGHTA, CDR2 FQGNSA. The DNA for the CDR3 is TGTGCCAGCAGCTTCAGGAGGGGTTGGACTGAAGCTTTCTTT. Residues: CASSFRRGWTEAFF. The full variable domain, rest sourced from reference TRBV7-2 and TRBJ1-1, is GAGVSQSPSNKVTEKGKDVELRCDPISGHTALYWYRQSLGQGLEFLIYFQGNSAPDKSGLPSDRFSAERTGGSVSTLTIQRTQQEDSAVYLCASSFRRGWTEAFFGQGTRLTVV.

This chain connects TRBV7-9 to TRBJ2-5; 7 bases match TRBD1. CDR1 is SEHNR and CDR2 is FQNEAQ in the germline V gene (reference sequence). V shed 0 bases and J 5 bases; nucleotides not matched to a gene: 3. The CDR3 sequence is 14 residues long. The CDR3 sequence: CASSLATGQETQYF. The CDR3 region has the DNA TGTGCCAGCAGCTTAGCGACAGGGCAGGAGACCCAGTACTTC.

The chain recombines TRBV7-2 with TRBJ1-6; 7 bases map to TRBD1. The germline V gene has CDR1 SGHTA and CDR2 FQGNSA. Trimming removed 1 base from V and 5 bases from J; junction bases left unmatched: 8. The CDR3 runs to 17 residues. The CDR3 sequence is CASSLGDRRFDNSPLHF. The CDR3, as DNA: TGTGCCAGCAGCTTAGGGGACAGAAGATTCGATAATTCACCCCTCCACTTT.

The chain is built from TRBV5-1 and TRBJ2-5, with no clear D. V lost 4 bases to trimming and J lost 5 bases, with 21 bases between them. CDR3 length equals 16 residues. Germline CDR1 is SGHRS and CDR2 is YFSETQ. The CDR3 DNA follows: TGCGCCAGCAGCACCACCTCCGGGTCCCCGAGCGAGACCCAGTACTTC. This translates into CASSTTSGSPSETQYF.

This clone came up once. V is TRBV15 and J is TRBJ2-1; a weak D match, TRBD2 (6 bases). The CDR3 sequence is 14 residues long. Trimming removed 6 bases at V and 7 bases at J, with 16 bases between. Germline V gives CDR1 LNHNV, CDR2 YYDKDF (reference sequence). This chain's CDR3 is CATRRYGGRNEQFF. CDR3 coding DNA: TGTGCCACCAGGAGGTATGGGGGGAGGAATGAGCAGTTCTTC.